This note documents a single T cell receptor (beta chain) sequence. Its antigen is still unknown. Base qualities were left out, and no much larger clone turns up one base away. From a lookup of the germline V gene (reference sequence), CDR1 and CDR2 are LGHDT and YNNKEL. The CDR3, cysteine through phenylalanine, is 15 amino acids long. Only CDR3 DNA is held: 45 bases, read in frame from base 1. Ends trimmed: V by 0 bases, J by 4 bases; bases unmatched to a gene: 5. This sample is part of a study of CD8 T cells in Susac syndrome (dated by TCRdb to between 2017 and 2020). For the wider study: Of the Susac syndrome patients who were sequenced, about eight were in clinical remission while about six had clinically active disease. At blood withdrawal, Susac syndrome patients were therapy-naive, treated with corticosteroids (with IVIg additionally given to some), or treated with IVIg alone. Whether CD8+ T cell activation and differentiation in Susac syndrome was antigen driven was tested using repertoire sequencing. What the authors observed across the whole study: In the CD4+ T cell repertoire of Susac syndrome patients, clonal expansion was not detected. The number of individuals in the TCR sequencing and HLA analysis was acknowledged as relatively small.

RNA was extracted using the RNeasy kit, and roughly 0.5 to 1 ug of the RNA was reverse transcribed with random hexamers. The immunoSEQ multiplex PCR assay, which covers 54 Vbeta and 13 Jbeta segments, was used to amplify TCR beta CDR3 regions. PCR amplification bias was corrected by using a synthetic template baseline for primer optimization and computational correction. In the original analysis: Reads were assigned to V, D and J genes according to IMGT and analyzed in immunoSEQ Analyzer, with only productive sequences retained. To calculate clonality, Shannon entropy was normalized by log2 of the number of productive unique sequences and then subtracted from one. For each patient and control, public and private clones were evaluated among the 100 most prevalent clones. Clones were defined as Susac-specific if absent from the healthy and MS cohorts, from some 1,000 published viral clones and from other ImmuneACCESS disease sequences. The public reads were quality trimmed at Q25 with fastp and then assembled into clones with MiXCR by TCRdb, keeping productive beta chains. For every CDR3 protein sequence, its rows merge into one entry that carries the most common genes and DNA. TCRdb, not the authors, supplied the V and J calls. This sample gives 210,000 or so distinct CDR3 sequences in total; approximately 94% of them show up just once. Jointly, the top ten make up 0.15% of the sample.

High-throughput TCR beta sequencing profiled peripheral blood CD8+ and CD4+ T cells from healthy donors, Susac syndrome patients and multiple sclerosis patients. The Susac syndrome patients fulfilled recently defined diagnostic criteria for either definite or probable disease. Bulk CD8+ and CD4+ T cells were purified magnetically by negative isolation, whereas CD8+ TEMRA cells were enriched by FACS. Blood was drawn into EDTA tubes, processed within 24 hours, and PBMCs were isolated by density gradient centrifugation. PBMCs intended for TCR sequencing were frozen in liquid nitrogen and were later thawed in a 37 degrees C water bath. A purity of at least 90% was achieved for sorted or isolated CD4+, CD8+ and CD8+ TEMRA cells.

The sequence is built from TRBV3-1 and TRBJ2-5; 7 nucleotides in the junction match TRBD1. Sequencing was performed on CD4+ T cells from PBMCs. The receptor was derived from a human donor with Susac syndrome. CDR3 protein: CASSQESRGPETQYF. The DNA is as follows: TGTGCCAGCAGCCAAGAAAGTAGGGGGCCAGAGACCCAGTACTTC.